The sample holds a few counts of the clone carrying this TCR beta chain. RNA transcripts were the template for amplifying TCR beta CDR3 regions. An initial round of RT-PCR targeting the TCR CDR3 relied on the HTBI primer set. TCRdb analysed the multiplex PCR reads with MiXCR anew, one entry per CDR3 protein. The top ten clones hold 15% to 20% of a sample with some 570,000 distinct CDR3 sequences, roughly 15% of them seen once. This sample is drawn from a study of T cells in Graves' hyperthyroidism and ophthalmopathy. Study-wide context: Blood from the periphery was taken at initial diagnosis, before any treatment.

CDR1 and CDR2 from the germline V gene are SGHDN and FVKESK. The length of the CDR3 is 14 residues. V shed 6 bases and J 5 bases; nucleotides not matched to a gene: 6. This chain joins TRBV14 and TRBJ1-1; 10 bases map to TRBD1. Material: blood. This clonotype originated in a woman aged 18-30 years with Graves' ophthalmopathy. CDR3 DNA sequence: TGTGCCAGCAGAAGACAGGGGGCGCGGACTGAAGCTTTCTTT. This codes for CASRRQGARTEAFF.